Shown below are 2 T cell receptor beta chains from a single sample sequenced in a study of cytomegalovirus exposure and HLA in healthy donors. 13 Jbeta primers and 60 Vbeta primers were used for the PCR. The assay was immunoSEQ multiplex PCR, and TCRdb's table has in-frame clones only and misses some. Of some 160,000 clones listed, around a tenth are singletons. Specimen: PBMCs. The source of these receptors is a male donor in good health and CMV-seronegative.

This clone was picked up a small number of times. The gene calls are TRBV5-1 and TRBJ2-5; 8 bases are a match to TRBD1. The CDR3 spans 14 residues. Germline V gene lookup returns CDR1 SGHRS and CDR2 YFSETQ. The V and J ends lost 7 bases and 2 bases, in that order; junction bases with no gene match: 7. The CDR3 coding sequence is TGCGCCAGCGCGGGACAGGACATTCAAGAGACCCAGTACTTC. Amino acid sequence: CASAGQDIQETQYF.

This chain uses TRBV19 with TRBJ2-4; 8 bases agree with TRBD2. There are 15 residues in the CDR3. Trimming cost V 3 bases and J 1 base; bases outside gene matches: 2. Germline V CDR1 and CDR2: LNHDA, SQIVND (reference sequence). In nucleotides, the CDR3 is TGTGCCAGTAGTATCGCGGGGGGCGCCAAAAACATTCAGTACTTC. Amino acid sequence: CASSIAGGAKNIQYF.